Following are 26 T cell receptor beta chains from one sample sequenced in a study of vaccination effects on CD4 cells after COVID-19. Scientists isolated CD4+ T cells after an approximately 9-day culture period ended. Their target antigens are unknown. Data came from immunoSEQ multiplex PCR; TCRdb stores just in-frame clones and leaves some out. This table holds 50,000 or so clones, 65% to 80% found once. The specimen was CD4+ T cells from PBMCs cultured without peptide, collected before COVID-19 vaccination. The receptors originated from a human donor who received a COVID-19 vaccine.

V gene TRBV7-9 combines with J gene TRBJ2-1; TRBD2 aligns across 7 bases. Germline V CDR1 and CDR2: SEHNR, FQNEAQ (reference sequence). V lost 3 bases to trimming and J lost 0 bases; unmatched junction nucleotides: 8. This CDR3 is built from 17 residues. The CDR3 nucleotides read TGTGCCAGCAGCTTGAGCGGGGTTTTAAGCTCCTACAATGAGCAGTTCTTC. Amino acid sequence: CASSLSGVLSSYNEQFF.

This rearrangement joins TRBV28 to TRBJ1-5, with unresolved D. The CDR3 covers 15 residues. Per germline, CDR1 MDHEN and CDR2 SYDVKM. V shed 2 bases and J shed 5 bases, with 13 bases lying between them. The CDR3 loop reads CASSLGGGLYQPQHF. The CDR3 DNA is TGTGCCAGCAGTTTAGGTGGCGGCCTCTATCAGCCCCAGCATTTT.

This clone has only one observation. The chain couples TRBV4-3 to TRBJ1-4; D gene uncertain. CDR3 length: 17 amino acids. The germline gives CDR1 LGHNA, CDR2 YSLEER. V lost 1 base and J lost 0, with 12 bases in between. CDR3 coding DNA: TGCGCCAGCAGCCAAGCCCCGACACGATCAACTAATGAAAAACTGTTTTTT. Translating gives CASSQAPTRSTNEKLFF.

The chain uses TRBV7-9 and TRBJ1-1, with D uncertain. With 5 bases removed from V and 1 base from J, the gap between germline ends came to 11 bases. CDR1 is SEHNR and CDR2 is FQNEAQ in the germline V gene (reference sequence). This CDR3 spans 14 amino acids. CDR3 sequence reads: CASSPARGNTEAFF. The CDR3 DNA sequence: TGTGCCAGCAGCCCTGCGCGGGGGAACACTGAAGCTTTCTTT.

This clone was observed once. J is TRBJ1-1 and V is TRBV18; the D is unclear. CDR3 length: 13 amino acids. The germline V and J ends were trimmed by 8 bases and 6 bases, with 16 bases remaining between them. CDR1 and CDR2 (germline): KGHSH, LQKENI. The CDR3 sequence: CASGQSEESEAFF. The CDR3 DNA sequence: TGTGCCAGCGGTCAGAGTGAGGAGTCTGAAGCTTTCTTT. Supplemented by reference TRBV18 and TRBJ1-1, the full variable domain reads NAGVMQNPRHLVRRRGQEARLRCSPMKGHSHVYWYRQLPEEGLKFMVYLQKENIIDESGMPKERFSAEFPKEGPSILRIQQVVRGDSAAYFCASGQSEESEAFFGQGTRLTVV.

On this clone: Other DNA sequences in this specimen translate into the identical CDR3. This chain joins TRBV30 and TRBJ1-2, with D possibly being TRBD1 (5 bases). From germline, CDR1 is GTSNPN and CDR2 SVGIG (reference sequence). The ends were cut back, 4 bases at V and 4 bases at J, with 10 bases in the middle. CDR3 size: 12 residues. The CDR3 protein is CAWTTGAYGYTF. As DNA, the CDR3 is TGTGCCTGGACAACAGGCGCCTATGGCTACACCTTC. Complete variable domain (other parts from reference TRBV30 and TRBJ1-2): SQTIHQWPATLVQPVGSPLSLECTVEGTSNPNLYWYRQAAGRGLQLLFYSVGIGQISSEVPQNLSASRPQDRQFILSSKKLLLSDSGFYLCAWTTGAYGYTFGSGTRLTVV.

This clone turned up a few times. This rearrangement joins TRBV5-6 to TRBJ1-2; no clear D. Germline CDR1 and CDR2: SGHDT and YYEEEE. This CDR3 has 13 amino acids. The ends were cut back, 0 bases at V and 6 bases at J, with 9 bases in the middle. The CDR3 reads CASSLGLQNGYTF. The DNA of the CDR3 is TGTGCCAGCAGCTTGGGACTGCAGAATGGCTACACCTTC.

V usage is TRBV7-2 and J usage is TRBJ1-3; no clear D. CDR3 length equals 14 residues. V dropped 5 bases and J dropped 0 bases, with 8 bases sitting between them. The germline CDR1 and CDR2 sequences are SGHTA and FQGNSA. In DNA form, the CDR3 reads TGTGCCAGCAGCATGAGATCCTCTGGAAACACCATATATTTT. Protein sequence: CASSMRSSGNTIYF. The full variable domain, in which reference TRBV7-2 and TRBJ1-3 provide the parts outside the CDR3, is GAGVSQSPSNKVTEKGKDVELRCDPISGHTALYWYRQSLGQGLEFLIYFQGNSAPDKSGLPSDRFSAERTGGSVSTLTIQRTQQEDSAVYLCASSMRSSGNTIYFGEGSWLTVV.

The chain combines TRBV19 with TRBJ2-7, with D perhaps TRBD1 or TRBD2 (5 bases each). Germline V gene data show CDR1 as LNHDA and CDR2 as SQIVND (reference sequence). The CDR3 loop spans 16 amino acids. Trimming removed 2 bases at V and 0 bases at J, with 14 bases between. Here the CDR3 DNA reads TGTGCCAGTAGTATATCGGGGACGGTCTCCTCCTACGAGCAGTACTTC. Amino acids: CASSISGTVSSYEQYF.

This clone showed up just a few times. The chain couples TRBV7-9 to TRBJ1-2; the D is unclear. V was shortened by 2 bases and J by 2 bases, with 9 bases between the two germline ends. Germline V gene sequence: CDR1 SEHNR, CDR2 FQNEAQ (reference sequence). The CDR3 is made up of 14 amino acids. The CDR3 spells CASSLKYGNYGYTF. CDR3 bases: TGTGCCAGCAGCTTAAAGTATGGCAACTATGGCTACACCTTC.

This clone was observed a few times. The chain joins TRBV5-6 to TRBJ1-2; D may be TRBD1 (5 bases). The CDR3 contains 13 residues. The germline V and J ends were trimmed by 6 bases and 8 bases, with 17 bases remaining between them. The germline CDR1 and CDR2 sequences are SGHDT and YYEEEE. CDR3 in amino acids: CASISEFGGGYTF. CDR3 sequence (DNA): TGTGCCAGCATCTCGGAATTCGGGGGAGGCTACACCTTC.

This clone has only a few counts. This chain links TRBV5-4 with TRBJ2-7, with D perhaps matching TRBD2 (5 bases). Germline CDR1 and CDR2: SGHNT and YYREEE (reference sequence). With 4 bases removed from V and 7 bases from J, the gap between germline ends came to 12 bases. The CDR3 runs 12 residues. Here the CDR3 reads CASSTSRGEQYF. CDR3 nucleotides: TGTGCCAGCAGCACGAGTCGCGGGGAGCAGTACTTC.

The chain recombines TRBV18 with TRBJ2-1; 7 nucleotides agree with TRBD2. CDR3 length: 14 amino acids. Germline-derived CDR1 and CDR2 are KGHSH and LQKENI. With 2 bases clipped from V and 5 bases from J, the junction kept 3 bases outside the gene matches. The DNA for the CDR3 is TGTGCCAGCTCACCAGTGCGGGAGCACAATGAGCAGTTCTTC. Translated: CASSPVREHNEQFF.

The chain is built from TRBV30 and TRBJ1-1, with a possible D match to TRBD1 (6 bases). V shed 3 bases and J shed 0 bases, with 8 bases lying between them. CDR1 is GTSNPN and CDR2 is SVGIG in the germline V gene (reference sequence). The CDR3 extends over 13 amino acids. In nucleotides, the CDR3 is TGTGCCTGGAGGACAGGCATGAACACTGAAGCTTTCTTT. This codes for CAWRTGMNTEAFF.

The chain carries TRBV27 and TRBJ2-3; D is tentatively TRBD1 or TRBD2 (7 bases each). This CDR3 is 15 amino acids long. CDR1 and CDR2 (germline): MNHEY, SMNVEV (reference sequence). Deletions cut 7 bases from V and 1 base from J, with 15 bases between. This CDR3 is CASILRGGGTDTQYF. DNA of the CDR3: TGTGCCAGCATCCTCAGGGGGGGAGGCACAGATACGCAGTATTTT.

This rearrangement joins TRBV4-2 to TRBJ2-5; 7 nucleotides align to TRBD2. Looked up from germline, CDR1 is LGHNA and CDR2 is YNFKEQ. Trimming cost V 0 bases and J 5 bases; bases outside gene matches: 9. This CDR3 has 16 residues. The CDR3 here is CASSQDRGRRGETQYF. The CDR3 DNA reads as TGTGCCAGCAGCCAAGATCGGGGACGGCGGGGGGAGACCCAGTACTTC.

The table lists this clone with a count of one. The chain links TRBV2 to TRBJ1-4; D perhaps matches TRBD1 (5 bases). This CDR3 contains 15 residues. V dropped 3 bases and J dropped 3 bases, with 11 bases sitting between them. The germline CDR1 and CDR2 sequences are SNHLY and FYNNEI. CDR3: CASSELPGSNEKLFF. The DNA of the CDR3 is TGTGCCAGCAGTGAGCTCCCAGGGTCTAATGAAAAACTGTTTTTT. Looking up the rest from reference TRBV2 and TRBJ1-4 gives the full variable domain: EPEVTQTPSHQVTQMGQEVILRCVPISNHLYFYWYRQILGQKVEFLVSFYNNEISEKSEIFDDQFSVERPDGSNFTLKIRSTKLEDSAMYFCASSELPGSNEKLFFGSGTQLSVL.

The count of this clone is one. CDR3 sequence: CASSLAHKTSGRDTGELFF. CDR3 sequence (DNA): TGTGCCAGCAGCTTAGCGCACAAGACTAGCGGGAGGGACACCGGGGAGCTGTTTTTT. The chain carries TRBV7-9 and TRBJ2-2; 14 nucleotides align to TRBD2. After removal of 0 bases from V and 3 bases from J, the junction contained 6 bases not matched to a gene. In germline, CDR1 is SEHNR, CDR2 FQNEAQ (reference sequence). This CDR3 comprises 19 residues.

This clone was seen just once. CDR3 DNA sequence: TGTGCCAGCAGTTCGGACCAGAACACCGGGGAGCTGTTTTTT. It specifies CASSSDQNTGELFF. V is TRBV6-6 and J is TRBJ2-2, with D unresolved. The CDR3 extends over 14 amino acids. Trimming took 4 bases from V and 1 from J, leaving 7 bases between them. Looked up from germline, CDR1 is MNHNY and CDR2 is SVGAGI (reference sequence).

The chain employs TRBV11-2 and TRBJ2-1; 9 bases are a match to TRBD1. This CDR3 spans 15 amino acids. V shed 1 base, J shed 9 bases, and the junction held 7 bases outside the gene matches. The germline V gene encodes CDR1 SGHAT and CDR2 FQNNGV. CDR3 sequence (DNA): TGTGCCAGCAGCTTAGTTTGGGGACAGGGACCTGAGCAGTTCTTC. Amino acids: CASSLVWGQGPEQFF.

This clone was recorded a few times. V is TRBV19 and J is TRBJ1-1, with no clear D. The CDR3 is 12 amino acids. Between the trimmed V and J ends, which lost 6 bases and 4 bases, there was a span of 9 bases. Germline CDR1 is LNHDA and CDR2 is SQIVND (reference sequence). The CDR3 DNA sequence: TGTGCCAGTAGCCCACTGGGCACTGAAGCTTTCTTT. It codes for CASSPLGTEAFF.

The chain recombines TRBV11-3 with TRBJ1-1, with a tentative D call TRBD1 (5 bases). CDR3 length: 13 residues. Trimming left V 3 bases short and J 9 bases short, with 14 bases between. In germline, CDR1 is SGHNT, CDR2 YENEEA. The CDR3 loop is CASSLGGSAQAFF. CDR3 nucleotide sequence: TGTGCCAGCAGCTTGGGGGGGAGCGCCCAAGCTTTCTTT.

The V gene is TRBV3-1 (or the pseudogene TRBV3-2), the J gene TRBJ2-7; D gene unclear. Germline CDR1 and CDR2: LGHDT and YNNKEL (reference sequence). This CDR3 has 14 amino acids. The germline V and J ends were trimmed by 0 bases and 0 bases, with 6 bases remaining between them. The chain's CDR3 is CASSQDPVSYEQYF. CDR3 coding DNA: TGTGCCAGCAGCCAAGATCCAGTCTCCTACGAGCAGTACTTC.

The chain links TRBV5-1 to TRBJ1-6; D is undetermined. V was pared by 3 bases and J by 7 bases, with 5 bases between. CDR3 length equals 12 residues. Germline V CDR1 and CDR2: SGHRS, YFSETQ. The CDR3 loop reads CASSSINSPLHF. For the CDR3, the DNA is TGCGCCAGCAGCTCAATCAATTCACCCCTCCACTTT.

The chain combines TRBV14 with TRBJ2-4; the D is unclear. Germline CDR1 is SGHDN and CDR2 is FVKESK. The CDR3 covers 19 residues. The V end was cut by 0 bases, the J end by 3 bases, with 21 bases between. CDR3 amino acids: CASSQDGPYTPAIKNIQYF. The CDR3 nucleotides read TGTGCCAGCAGCCAAGATGGGCCCTATACTCCCGCAATCAAAAACATTCAGTACTTC. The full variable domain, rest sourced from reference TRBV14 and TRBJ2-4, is EAGVTQFPSHSVIEKGQTVTLRCDPISGHDNLYWYRRVMGKEIKFLLHFVKESKQDESGMPNNRFLAERTGGTYSTLKVQPAELEDSGVYFCASSQDGPYTPAIKNIQYFGAGTRLSVL.

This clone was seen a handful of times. The CDR3 DNA reads TGTGCCAGCAGCCAAGTAGGGTTGAACACTGAAGCTTTCTTT. Protein sequence: CASSQVGLNTEAFF. The chain combines TRBV3-1 (or the pseudogene TRBV3-2) with TRBJ1-1; no clear D gene. Trimming removed 1 base from V and 0 bases from J, with 6 bases in between. The CDR3 has 14 amino acids. Germline-derived CDR1 and CDR2 are LGHDT and YNNKEL (reference sequence).